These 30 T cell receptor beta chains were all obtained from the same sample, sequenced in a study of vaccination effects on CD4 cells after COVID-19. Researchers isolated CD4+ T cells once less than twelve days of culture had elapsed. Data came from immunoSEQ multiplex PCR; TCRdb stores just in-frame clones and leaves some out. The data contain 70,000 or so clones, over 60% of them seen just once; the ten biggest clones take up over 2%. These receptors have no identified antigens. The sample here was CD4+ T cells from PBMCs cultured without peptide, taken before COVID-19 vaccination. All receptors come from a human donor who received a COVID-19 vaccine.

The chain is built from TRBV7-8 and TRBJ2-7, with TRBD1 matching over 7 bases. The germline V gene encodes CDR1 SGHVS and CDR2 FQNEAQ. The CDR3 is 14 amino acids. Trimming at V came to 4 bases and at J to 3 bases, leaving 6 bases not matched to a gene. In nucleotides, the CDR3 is TGTGCCAGCAGCTGGGGACAGTCAGGCTACGAGCAGTACGTC. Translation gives CASSWGQSGYEQYV.

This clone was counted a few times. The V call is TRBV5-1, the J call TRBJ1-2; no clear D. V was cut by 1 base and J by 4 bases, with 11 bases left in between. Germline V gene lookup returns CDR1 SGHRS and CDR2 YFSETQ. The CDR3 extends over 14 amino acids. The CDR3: CASSLSSGPYGYTF. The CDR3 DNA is TGCGCCAGCAGCTTGTCTTCAGGACCCTATGGCTACACCTTC.

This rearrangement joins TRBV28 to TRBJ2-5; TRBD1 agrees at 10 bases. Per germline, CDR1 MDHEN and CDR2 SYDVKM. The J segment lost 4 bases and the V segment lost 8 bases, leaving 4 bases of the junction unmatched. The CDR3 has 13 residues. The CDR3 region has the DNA TGTGCCAGCTCCCGGGACAGGGGAGAGACCCAGTACTTC. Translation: CASSRDRGETQYF. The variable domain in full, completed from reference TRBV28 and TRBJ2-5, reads DVKVTQSSRYLVKRTGEKVFLECVQDMDHENMFWYRQDPGLGLRLIYFSYDVKMKEKGDIPEGYSVSREKKERFSLILESASTNQTSMYLCASSRDRGETQYFGPGTRLLVL.

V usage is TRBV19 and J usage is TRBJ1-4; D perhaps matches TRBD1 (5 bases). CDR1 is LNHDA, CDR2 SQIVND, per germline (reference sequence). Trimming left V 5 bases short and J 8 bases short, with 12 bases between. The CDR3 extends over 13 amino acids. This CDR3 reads CASSRQEGEKLFF. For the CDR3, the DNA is TGTGCCAGTAGTCGGCAGGAGGGGGAAAAACTGTTTTTT.

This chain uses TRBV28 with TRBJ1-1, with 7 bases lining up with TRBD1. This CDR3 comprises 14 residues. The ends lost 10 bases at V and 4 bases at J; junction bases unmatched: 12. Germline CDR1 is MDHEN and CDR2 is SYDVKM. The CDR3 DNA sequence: TGTGCCACCCGAACAACAGGGGCGGTCACTGAAGCTTTCTTT. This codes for CATRTTGAVTEAFF.

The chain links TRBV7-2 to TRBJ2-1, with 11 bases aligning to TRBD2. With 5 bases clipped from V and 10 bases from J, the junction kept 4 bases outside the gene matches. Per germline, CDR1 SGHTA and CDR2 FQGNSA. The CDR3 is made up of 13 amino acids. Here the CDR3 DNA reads TGTGCCAGCAGCCCTCGGACTAGCGGGGAGCAGTTCTTC. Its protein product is CASSPRTSGEQFF.

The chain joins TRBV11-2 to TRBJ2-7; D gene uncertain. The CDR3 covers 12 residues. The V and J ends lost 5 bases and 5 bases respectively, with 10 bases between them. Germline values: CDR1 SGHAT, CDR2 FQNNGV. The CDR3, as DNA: TGTGCCAGCAGCCTCGACGCTCACGAGCAGTACGTC. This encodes CASSLDAHEQYV.

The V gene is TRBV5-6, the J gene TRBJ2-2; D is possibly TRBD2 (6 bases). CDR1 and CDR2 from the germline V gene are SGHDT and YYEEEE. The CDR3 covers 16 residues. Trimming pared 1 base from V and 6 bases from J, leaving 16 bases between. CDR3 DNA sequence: TGTGCCAGCAGCTTGAATGGGGGGACCACCCCCGGGGAGCTGTTTTTT. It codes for CASSLNGGTTPGELFF.

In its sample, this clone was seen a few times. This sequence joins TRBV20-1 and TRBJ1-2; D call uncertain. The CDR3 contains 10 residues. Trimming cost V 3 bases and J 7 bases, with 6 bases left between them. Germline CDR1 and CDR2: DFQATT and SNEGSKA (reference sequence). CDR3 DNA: TGCAGTGCTAGCGATGGTGGCTACACCTTC. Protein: CSASDGGYTF.

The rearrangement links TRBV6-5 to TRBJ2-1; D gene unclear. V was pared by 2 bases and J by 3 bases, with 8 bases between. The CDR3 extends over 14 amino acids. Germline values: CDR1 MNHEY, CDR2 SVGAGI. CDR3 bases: TGTGCCAGCAGTTACAGTACTGGCTACAATGAGCAGTTCTTC. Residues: CASSYSTGYNEQFF.

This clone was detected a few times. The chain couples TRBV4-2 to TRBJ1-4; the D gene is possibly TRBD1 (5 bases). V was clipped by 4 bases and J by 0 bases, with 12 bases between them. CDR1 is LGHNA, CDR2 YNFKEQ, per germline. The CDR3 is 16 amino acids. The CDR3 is CASSPVGAATNEKLFF. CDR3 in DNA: TGTGCCAGCAGCCCCGTCGGGGCCGCAACTAATGAAAAACTGTTTTTT.

The CDR3 DNA reads as TGCGCCAGCAGCTTGGATCCTGAGACAGGGGACACAACTGGGCAGTTCTTC. This translates into CASSLDPETGDTTGQFF. The chain recombines TRBV5-1 with TRBJ2-1; TRBD1 matches 8 bases. The CDR3 covers 17 residues. V was pared by 0 bases and J by 12 bases, with 17 bases of the junction left unmatched. The germline V gene has CDR1 SGHRS and CDR2 YFSETQ.

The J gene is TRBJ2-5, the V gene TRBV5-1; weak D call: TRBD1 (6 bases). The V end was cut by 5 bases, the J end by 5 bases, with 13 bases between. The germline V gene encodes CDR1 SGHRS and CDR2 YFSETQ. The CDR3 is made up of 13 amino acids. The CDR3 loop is CASSKGVTETQYF. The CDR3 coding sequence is TGCGCCAGCAGTAAGGGGGTCACGGAGACCCAGTACTTC. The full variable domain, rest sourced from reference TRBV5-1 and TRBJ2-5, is KAGVTQTPRYLIKTRGQQVTLSCSPISGHRSVSWYQQTPGQGLQFLFEYFSETQRNKGNFPGRFSGRQFSNSRSEMNVSTLELGDSALYLCASSKGVTETQYFGPGTRLLVL.

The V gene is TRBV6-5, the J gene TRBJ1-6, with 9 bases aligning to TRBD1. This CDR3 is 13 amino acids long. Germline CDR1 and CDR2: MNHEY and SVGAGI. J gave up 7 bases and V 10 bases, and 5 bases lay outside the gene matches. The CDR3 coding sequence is TGTGCCACCCTAGGACAGGGGAATTCACCCCTCCACTTT. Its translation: CATLGQGNSPLHF.

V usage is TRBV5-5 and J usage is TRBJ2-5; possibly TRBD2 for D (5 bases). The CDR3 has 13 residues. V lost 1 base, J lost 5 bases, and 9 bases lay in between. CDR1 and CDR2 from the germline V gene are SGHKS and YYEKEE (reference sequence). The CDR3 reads CASSLRGGETQYF. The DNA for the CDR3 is TGTGCCAGCAGCTTGCGGGGTGGTGAGACCCAGTACTTC.

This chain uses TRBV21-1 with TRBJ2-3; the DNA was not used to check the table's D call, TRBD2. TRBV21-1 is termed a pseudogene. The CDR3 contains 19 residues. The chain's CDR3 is CASSKETLAGDASTDTQYF. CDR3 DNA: TGTGCCAGCAGCAAAGAAACCCTAGCGGGGGACGCTAGCACAGATACGCAGTATTTT.

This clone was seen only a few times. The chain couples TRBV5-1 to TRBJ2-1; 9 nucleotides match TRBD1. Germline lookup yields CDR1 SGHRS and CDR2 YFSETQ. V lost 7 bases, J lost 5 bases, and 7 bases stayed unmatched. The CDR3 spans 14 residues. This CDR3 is CASLRDRADNEQFF. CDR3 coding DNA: TGCGCCAGCCTCCGGGACAGGGCAGACAATGAGCAGTTCTTC.

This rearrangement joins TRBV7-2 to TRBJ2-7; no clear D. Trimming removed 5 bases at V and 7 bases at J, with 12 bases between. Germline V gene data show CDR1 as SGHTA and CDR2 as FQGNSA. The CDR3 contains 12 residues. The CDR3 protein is CASSTPYREQYV. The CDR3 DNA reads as TGTGCCAGCAGCACCCCCTACCGGGAGCAGTACGTC.

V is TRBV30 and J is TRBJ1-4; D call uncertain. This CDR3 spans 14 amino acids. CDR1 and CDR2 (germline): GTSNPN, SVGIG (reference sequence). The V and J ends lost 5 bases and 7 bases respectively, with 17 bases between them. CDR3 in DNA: TGTGCCTGGGCCATAGGCAGTTTTGGTGAAAAACTGTTTTTT. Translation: CAWAIGSFGEKLFF.

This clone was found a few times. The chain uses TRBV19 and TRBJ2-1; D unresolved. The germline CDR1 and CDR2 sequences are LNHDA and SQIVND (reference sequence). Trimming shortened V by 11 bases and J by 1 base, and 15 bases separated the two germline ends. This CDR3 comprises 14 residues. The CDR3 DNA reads TGTGCCGTGAGCCTATCCCATTCCTACAATGAGCAGTTCTTC. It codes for CAVSLSHSYNEQFF.

The chain's CDR3 is CASSPRMFDEQYV. CDR3 DNA: TGTGCCAGCTCGCCAAGGATGTTCGACGAGCAGTACGTC. V usage is TRBV18 and J usage is TRBJ2-7; the D is unclear. Germline-derived CDR1 and CDR2 are KGHSH and LQKENI. The CDR3 sequence is 13 residues long. V was clipped by 6 bases and J by 5 bases, with 14 bases between them.

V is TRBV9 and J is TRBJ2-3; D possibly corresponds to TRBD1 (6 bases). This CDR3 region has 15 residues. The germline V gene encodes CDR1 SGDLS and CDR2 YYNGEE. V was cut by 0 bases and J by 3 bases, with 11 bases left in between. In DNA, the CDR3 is TGTGCCAGCAGCGTAGACCACGGACAGACAGATACGCAGTATTTT. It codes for CASSVDHGQTDTQYF.

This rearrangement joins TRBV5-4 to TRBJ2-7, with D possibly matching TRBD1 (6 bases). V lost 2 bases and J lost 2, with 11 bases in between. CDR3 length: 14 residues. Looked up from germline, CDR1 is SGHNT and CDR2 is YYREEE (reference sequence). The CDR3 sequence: CASSFSDSPYEQYV. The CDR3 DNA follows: TGTGCCAGCAGCTTTTCGGACAGCCCCTACGAGCAGTACGTC.

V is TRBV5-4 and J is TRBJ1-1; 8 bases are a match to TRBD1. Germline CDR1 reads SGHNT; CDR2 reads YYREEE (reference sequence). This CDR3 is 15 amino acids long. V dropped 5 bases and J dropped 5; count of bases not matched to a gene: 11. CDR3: CASSFDRGGNTEAFF. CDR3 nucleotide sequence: TGTGCCAGCAGTTTTGACAGGGGAGGAAATACTGAAGCTTTCTTT. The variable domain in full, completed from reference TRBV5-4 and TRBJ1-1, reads ETGVTQSPTHLIKTRGQQVTLRCSSQSGHNTVSWYQQALGQGPQFIFQYYREEENGRGNFPPRFSGLQFPNYSSELNVNALELDDSALYLCASSFDRGGNTEAFFGQGTRLTVV.

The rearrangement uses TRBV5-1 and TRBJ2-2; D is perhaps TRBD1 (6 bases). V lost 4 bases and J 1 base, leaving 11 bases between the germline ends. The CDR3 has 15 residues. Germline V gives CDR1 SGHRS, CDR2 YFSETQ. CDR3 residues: CASSPETGNTGELFF. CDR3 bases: TGCGCCAGCAGCCCCGAGACAGGGAACACCGGGGAGCTGTTTTTT.

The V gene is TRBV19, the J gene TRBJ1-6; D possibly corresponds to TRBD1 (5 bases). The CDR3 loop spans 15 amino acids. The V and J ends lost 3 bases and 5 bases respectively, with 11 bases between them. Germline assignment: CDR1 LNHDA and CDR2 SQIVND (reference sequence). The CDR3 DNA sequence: TGTGCCAGTAGTATTAGGACACGCGATAATTCACCCCTCCACTTT. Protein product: CASSIRTRDNSPLHF.

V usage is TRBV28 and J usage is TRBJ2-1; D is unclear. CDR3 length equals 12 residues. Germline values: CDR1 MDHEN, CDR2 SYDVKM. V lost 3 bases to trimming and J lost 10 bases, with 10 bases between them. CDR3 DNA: TGTGCCAGCAGTTTCCTCGTGGGAGAGCAGTTCTTC. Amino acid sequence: CASSFLVGEQFF.

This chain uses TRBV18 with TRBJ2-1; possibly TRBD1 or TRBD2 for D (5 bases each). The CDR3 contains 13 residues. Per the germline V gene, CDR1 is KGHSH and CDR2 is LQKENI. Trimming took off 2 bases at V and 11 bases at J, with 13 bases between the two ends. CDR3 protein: CASSPSPREKQFF. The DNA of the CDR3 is TGTGCCAGCTCACCATCCCCCAGGGAGAAGCAGTTCTTC.

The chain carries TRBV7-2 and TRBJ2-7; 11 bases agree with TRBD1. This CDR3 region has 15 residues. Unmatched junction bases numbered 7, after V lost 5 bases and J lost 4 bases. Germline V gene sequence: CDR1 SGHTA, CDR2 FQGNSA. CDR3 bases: TGTGCCAGCAGCCAACGGGACAGGGGGTCTTACGAGCAGTACGTC. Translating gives CASSQRDRGSYEQYV.

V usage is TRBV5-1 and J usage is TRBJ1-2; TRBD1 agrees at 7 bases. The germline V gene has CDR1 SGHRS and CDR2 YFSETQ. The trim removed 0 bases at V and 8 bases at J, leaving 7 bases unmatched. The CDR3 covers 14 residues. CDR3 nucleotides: TGCGCCAGCAGCTTGGTCGAGGGGGCGCGGGGCTACACCTTC. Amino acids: CASSLVEGARGYTF.